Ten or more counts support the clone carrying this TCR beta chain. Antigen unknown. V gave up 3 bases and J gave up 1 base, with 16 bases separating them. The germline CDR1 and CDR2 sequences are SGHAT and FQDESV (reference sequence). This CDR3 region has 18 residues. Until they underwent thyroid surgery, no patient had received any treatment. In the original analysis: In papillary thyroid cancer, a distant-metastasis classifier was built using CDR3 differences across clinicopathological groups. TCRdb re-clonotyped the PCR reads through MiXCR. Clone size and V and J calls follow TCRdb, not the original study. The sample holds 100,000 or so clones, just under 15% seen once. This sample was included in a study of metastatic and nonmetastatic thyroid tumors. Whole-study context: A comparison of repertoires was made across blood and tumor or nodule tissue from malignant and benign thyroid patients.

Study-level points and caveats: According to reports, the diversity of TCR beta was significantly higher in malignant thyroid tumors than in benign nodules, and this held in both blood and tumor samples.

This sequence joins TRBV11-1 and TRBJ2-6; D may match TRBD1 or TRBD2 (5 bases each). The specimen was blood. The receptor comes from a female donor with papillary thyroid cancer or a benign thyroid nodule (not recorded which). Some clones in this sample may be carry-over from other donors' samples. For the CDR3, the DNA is TGTGCCAGCAGCTTGAGGGACGGACCAGGTTCTGGGGCCAACGTCCTGACTTTC. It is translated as CASSLRDGPGSGANVLTF.